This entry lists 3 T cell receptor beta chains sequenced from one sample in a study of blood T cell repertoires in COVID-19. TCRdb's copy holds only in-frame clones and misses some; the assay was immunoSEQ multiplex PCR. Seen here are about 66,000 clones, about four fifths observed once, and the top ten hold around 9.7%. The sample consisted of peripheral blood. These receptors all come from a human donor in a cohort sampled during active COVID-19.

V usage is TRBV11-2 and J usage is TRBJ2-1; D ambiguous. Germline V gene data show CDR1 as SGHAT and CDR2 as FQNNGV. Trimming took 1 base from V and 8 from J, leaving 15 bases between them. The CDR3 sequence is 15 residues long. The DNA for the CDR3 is TGTGCCAGCAGCTTAGGAGGTCACCCCCGGGATGAGCAGTTCTTC. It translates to CASSLGGHPRDEQFF.

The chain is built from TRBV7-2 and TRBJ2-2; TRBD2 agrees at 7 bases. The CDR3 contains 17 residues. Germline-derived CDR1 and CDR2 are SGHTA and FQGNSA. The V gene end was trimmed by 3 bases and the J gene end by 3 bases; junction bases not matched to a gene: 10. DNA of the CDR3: TGTGCCAGCAGCTTCCCGCGGGAGAGCGTTGACACCGGGGAGCTGTTTTTT. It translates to CASSFPRESVDTGELFF.

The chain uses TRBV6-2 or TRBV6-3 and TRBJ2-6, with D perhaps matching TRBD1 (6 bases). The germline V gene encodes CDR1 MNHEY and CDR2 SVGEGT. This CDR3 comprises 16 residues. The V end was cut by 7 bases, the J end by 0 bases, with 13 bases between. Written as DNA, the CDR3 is TGTGCCAGCACCCCGGACAGATTCTCTGGGGCCAACGTCCTGACTTTC. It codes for CASTPDRFSGANVLTF.